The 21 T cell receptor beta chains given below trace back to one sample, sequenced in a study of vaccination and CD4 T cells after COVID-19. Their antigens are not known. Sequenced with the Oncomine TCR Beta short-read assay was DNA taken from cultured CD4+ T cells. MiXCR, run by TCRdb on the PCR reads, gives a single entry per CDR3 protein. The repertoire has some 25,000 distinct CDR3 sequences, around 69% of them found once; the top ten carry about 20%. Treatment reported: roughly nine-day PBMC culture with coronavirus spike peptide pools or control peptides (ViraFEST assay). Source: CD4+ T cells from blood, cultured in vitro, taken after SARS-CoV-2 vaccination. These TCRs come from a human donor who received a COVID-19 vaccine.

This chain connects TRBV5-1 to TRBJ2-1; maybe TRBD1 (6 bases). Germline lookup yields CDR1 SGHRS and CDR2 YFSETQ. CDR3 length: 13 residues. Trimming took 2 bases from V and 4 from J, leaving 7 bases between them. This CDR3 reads CASSFDRYNEQFF. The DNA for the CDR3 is TGCGCCAGCAGCTTCGACAGGTACAATGAGCAGTTCTTC.

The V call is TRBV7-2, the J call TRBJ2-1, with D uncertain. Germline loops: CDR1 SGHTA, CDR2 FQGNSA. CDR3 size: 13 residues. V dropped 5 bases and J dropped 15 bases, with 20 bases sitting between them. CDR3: CASSPQPSPRWFF. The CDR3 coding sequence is TGTGCCAGCAGCCCCCAGCCCTCACCGAGATGGTTCTTC.

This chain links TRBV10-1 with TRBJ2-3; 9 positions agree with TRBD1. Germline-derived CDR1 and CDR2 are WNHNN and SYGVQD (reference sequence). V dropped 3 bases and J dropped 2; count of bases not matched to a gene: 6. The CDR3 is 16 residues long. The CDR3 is CASSDRDRVNTDTQYF. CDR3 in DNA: TGCGCCAGCAGTGACCGGGACAGGGTCAACACAGATACGCAGTATTTT.

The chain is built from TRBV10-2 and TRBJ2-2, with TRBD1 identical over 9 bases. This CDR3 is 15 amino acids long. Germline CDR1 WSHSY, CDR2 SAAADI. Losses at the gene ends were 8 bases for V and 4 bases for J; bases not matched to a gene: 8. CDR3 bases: TGCGCCAGCGGGAGGGGACAGGGAATCACCGGGGAGCTGTTTTTT. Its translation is CASGRGQGITGELFF.

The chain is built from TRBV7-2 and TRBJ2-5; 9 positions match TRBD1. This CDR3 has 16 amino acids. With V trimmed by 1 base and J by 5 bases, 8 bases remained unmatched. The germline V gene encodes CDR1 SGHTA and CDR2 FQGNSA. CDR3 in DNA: TGTGCCAGCAGCTTAGACATACAGGGGGCTGGGGAGACCCAGTACTTC. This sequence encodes CASSLDIQGAGETQYF.

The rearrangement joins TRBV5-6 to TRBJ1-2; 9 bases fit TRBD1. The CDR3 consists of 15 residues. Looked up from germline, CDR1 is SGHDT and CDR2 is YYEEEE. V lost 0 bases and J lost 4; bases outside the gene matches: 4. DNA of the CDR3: TGTGCCAGCAGCTTGGTGGGGACAGGGACCTATGGCTACACCTTC. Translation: CASSLVGTGTYGYTF.

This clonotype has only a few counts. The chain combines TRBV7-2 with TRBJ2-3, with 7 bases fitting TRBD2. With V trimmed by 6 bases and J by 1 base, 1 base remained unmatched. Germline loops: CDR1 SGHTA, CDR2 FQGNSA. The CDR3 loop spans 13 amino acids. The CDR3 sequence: CASRAGGTDTQYF. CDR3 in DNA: TGTGCCAGCAGGGCGGGGGGCACAGATACGCAGTATTTT. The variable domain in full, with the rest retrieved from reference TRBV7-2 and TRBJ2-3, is GAGVSQSPSNKVTEKGKDVELRCDPISGHTALYWYRQSLGQGLEFLIYFQGNSAPDKSGLPSDRFSAERTGGSVSTLTIQRTQQEDSAVYLCASRAGGTDTQYFGPGTRLTVL.

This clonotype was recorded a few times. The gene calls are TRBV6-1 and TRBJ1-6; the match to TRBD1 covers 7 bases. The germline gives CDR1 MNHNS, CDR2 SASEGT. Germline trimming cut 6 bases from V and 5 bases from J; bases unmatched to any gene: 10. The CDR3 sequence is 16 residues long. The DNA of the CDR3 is TGTGCCAGCAGCCCATCGACAGGGTCAAATAATTCACCCCTCCACTTT. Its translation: CASSPSTGSNNSPLHF.

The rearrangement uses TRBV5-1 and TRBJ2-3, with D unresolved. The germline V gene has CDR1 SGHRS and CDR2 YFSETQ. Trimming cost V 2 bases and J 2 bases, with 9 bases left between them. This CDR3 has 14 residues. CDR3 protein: CASSLGRHTDTQYF. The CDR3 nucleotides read TGCGCCAGCAGCTTAGGCAGGCACACAGATACGCAGTATTTT.

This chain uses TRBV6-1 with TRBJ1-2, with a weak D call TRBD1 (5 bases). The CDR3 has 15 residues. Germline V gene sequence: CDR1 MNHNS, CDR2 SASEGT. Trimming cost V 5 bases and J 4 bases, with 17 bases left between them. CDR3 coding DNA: TGTGCCAGCAGTACCCGTCAGGACATTCCCTATGGCTACACCTTC. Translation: CASSTRQDIPYGYTF.

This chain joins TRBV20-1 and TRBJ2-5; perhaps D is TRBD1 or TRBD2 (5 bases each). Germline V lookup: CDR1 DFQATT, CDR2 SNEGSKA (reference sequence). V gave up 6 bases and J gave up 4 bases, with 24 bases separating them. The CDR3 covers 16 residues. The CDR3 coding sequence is TGCAGTGCCCAGCCGGCAGAGGGGAAAGGGCGAGAGACCCAGTACTTC. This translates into CSAQPAEGKGRETQYF.

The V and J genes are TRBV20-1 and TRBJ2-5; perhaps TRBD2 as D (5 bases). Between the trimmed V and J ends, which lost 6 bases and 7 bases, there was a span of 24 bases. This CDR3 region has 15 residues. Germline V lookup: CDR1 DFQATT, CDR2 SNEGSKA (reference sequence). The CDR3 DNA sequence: TGCAGTGCCGGACCGTCAAGCGGTGGGATGGGGACCCAGTACTTC. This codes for CSAGPSSGGMGTQYF.

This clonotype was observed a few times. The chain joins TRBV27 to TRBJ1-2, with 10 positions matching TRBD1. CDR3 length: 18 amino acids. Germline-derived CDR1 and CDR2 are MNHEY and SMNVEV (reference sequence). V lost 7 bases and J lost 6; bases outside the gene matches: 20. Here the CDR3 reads CASTPSGLPGQGINGYTF. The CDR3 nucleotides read TGTGCCAGCACCCCAAGCGGGCTTCCGGGACAGGGGATTAATGGCTACACCTTC.

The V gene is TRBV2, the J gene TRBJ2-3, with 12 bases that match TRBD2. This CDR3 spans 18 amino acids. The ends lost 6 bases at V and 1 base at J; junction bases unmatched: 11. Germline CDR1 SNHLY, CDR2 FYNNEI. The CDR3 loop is CASSRTQGLAGRTDTQYF. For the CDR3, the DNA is TGTGCCAGCAGCCGCACCCAAGGACTAGCGGGACGCACAGATACGCAGTATTTT.

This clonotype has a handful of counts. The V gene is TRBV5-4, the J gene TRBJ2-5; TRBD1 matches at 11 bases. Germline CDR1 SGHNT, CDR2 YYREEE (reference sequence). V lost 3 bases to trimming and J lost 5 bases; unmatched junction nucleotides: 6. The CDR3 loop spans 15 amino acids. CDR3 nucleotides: TGTGCCAGCAGCTCTAGGACAGGGGGCTACGAGACCCAGTACTTC. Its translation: CASSSRTGGYETQYF.

CDR3 region: CASSFGLTSSYNSPLHF. The CDR3 coding sequence is TGTGCCAGCAGCTTCGGACTTACGAGCTCCTATAATTCACCCCTCCACTTT. The chain recombines TRBV11-3 with TRBJ1-6; D is ambiguous. The V and J ends lost 3 bases and 0 bases respectively, with 12 bases between them. Germline loops: CDR1 SGHNT, CDR2 YENEEA. This CDR3 region has 17 residues.

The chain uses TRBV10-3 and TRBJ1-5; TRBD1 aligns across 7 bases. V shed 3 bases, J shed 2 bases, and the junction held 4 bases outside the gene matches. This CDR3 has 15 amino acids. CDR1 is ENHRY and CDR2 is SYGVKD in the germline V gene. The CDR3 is CAISDNRGRNQPQHF. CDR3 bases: TGTGCCATCAGTGATAACAGGGGACGCAATCAGCCCCAGCATTTT.

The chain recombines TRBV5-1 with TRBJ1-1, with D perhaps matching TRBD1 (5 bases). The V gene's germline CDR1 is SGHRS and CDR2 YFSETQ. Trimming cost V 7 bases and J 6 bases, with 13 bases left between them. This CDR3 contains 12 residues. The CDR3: CASGIGGAEAFF. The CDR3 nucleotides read TGCGCCAGCGGGATCGGGGGGGCTGAAGCTTTCTTT. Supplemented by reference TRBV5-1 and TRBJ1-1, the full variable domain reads KAGVTQTPRYLIKTRGQQVTLSCSPISGHRSVSWYQQTPGQGLQFLFEYFSETQRNKGNFPGRFSGRQFSNSRSEMNVSTLELGDSALYLCASGIGGAEAFFGQGTRLTVV.

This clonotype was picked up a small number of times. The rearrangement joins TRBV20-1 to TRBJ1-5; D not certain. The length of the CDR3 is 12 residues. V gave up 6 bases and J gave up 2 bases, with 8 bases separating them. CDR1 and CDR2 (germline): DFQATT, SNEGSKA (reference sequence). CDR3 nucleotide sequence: TGCAGTGCCTACGTGGGCAATCAGCCCCAGCATTTT. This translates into CSAYVGNQPQHF.

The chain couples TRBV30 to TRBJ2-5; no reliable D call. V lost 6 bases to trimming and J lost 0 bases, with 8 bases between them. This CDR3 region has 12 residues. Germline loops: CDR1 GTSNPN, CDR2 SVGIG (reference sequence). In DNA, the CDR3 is TGTGCCTGTACATTGTACCAAGAGACCCAGTACTTC. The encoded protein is CACTLYQETQYF.

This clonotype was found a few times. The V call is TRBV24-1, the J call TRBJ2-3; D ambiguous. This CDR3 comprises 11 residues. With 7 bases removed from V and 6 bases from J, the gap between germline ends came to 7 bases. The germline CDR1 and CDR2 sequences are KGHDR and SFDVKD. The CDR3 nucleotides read TGTGCCACCAGCCGTCGGGATACGCAGTATTTT. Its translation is CATSRRDTQYF.